This T cell receptor beta chain was profiled in a study of blood T cell repertoires in COVID-19. The method was immunoSEQ multiplex PCR; TCRdb's version includes in-frame clones alone and lacks a portion of them. The sample comprises 240,000 or so clones, about 84% of which are singletons, and around an eighth rests with the top ten. The CDR3 is made up of 15 amino acids. V gave up 0 bases and J gave up 4 bases; unmatched junction bases: 6. Germline V gives CDR1 LGHNA, CDR2 YSLEER. V and J are TRBV4-3 and TRBJ2-7; the match to TRBD1 covers 7 bases. This sequence was found in a man older than 75 with acute or convalescent COVID-19. The sample comprised peripheral blood. DNA for the CDR3: TGCGCCAGCAGCCAAGATAGGGGGCGGAGGTACGAGCAGTACTTC. Translation: CASSQDRGRRYEQYF.